A selection of T cell receptor beta chains follows, all from one sample in a study of blood T cell repertoires in COVID-19. The assay was immunoSEQ multiplex PCR, and TCRdb's table has in-frame clones only and misses some. The table includes approximately 97,000 clones, around 90% detected once. Sequencing was carried out using peripheral blood. These receptor sequences come from a man aged 45-65 years with active COVID-19. CDR3s include the opening cysteine and the closing phenylalanine or tryptophan. Fields, in order: D gene, J gene, clone size, V gene, CDR3 protein, CDR3 DNA. The D gene is left open where the match is weak. Clone size appears in some rows only: once, few, many, or a class for an expanded clone.

TRBD2,TRBJ2-1,-,TRBV7-2,CASSLSGGAGNEQFF,TGTGCCAGCAGCCTTAGCGGGGGGGCGGGCAATGAGCAGTTCTTC
-,TRBJ2-3,-,TRBV7-8,CASSLGGETDTQYF,TGTGCCAGCAGCTTAGGGGGGGAGACTGATACGCAGTATTTT
-,TRBJ1-4,-,TRBV2,CASRTEFANEKLFF,TGTGCCAGCAGGACTGAGTTTGCTAATGAAAAACTGTTTTTT
TRBD1,TRBJ1-1,once,TRBV14,CASSQDRGAEAFF,TGTGCCAGCAGCCAGGACAGGGGGGCTGAAGCTTTCTTT
TRBD1,TRBJ1-1,-,TRBV10-3,CAIRSGQVPEAFF,TGTGCCATCAGGTCGGGACAGGTCCCTGAAGCTTTCTTT
TRBD2,TRBJ2-1,-,TRBV9,CASSARLAGGLGEQFF,TGTGCCAGCAGCGCCCGACTAGCGGGGGGGCTGGGTGAGCAGTTCTTC
-,TRBJ2-1,-,TRBV7-2,CASSSDRRAEQFF,TGTGCCAGCAGCTCGGACCGGCGGGCCGAGCAGTTCTTC
-,TRBJ1-5,-,TRBV19,CASSIPFYQPQHF,TGTGCCAGTAGTATACCATTTTATCAGCCCCAGCATTTT
-,TRBJ1-4,-,TRBV4-2,CASSGHSNQNEKLFF,TGTGCCAGCAGCGGACACAGCAACCAAAATGAAAAACTGTTTTTT
-,TRBJ1-6,once,TRBV6-5,CASSYSSIVNSPLHF,TGTGCCAGCAGTTACTCGTCGATAGTGAATTCACCCCTCCACTTT
-,TRBJ2-1,-,TRBV4-1,CASSQLDLFIYNEQFF,TGCGCCAGCAGCCAATTGGACTTGTTCATTTACAATGAGCAGTTCTTC
TRBD1,TRBJ2-7,once,TRBV10-3,CAIRGQGDYEQYF,TGTGCCATCAGAGGACAGGGGGACTACGAGCAGTACTTC
-,TRBJ1-1,once,TRBV7-9,CASSLPPGGAFF,TGTGCCAGCAGTCTCCCTCCGGGTGGGGCTTTCTTT
TRBD1,TRBJ1-2,-,TRBV11-3,CASSIGLDRGTYGYTF,TGTGCCAGCAGCATCGGTCTGGACAGGGGAACTTATGGCTACACCTTC
-,TRBJ2-2,-,TRBV11-3,CASSLGDWLGGELFF,TGTGCCAGCAGCTTAGGAGACTGGCTCGGCGGGGAGCTGTTTTTT
-,TRBJ2-3,-,TRBV9,CASSVGLVDTQYF,TGTGCCAGCAGCGTAGGGCTGGTAGATACGCAGTATTTT
TRBD1,TRBJ1-6,few,TRBV30,CAWRDRGNSPLHF,TGTGCCTGGCGGGACAGGGGCAATTCACCCCTCCACTTT
-,TRBJ1-1,-,TRBV3-1/TRBV3-2,CASSPGSASREAFF,TGTGCCAGCAGCCCTGGAAGCGCGTCGCGGGAGGCTTTCTTT
-,TRBJ2-3,-,TRBV6-6,CASSSLDTQYF,TGTGCCAGCAGTTCCCTGGATACGCAGTATTTT
-,TRBJ1-1,-,TRBV19,CASKAGNTEAFF,TGTGCCAGCAAGGCAGGGAACACTGAAGCTTTCTTT
-,TRBJ1-1,-,TRBV7-2,CASSLQGTNTEAFF,TGTGCCAGCAGCTTACAGGGGACGAACACTGAAGCTTTCTTT
-,TRBJ2-1,-,TRBV27,CASSLRRGLNEQFF,TGTGCCAGCAGTTTGCGGCGGGGGCTAAATGAGCAGTTCTTC
TRBD2,TRBJ2-1,-,TRBV2,CASQGRVLYNEQFF,TGTGCCAGCCAAGGGAGGGTTCTCTACAATGAGCAGTTCTTC
TRBD1,TRBJ1-2,-,TRBV5-4,CASSSITGDYGYTF,TGTGCCAGCAGCTCCATAACAGGGGACTATGGCTACACCTTC
TRBD2,TRBJ2-7,-,TRBV3-1/TRBV3-2,CASSPMGRDEQYF,TGTGCCAGCAGCCCTATGGGGAGGGACGAGCAGTACTTC
TRBD1,TRBJ1-5,-,TRBV7-8,CASSFRTGDNQPQHF,TGTGCCAGCAGCTTCCGGACAGGGGACAATCAGCCCCAGCATTTT
-,TRBJ1-2,-,TRBV12-5,CASGFGYGYTF,TGTGCTAGTGGTTTCGGCTATGGCTACACCTTC
-,TRBJ2-7,-,TRBV11-2,CASSWGGANIASYEQYF,TGTGCCAGCAGCTGGGGGGGCGCAAATATTGCGTCCTACGAGCAGTACTTC
TRBD2,TRBJ2-7,-,TRBV10-1,CASRRITSGNTSEQYF,TGCGCCAGCAGACGCATAACTAGCGGGAACACATCCGAGCAGTACTTC
-,TRBJ1-3,-,TRBV6-5,CAITSLTSGNTIYF,TGTGCTATAACGAGTCTCACCTCTGGAAACACCATATATTTT
TRBD1,TRBJ1-6,-,TRBV2,CASSADRGGSPLHF,TGTGCCAGCAGTGCGGACAGGGGGGGTTCACCCCTCCACTTT